A selection of T cell receptor beta chains follows, all from one sample in a study of OX40 agonist ivuxolimab in advanced cancers. TCRdb's table, derived via immunoSEQ multiplex PCR, lists solely in-frame clones and lacks some. The table has roughly 67,000 clones, roughly 80% seen once. This specimen was CD4+ or CD8+ T cells sorted from blood, taken in a trial of the OX40 agonist ivuxolimab. These TCRs come from an adult with an advanced solid tumor such as melanoma, head and neck, liver or kidney cancer. Each CDR3 is given with its conserved first and last residue. The D gene is left open where the match is weak. Some rows mark clone size as missing; the rest say once, few, many or name a class of expanded clone.

d_gene	abundance	v_gene	j_gene	CDR3nt	CDR3aa
.	.	TRBV28	TRBJ1-5	TGTGCCAGCAGTTCCGGGCGGTACAATCAGCCCCAGCATTTT	CASSSGRYNQPQHF
TRBD1	once	TRBV6-5	TRBJ1-4	TGTGCCAGCAGTCCACTAGGGACAGCAGCTGAAAAACTGTTTTTT	CASSPLGTAAEKLFF
.	.	TRBV28	TRBJ2-7	TGTGCCAGCAGTTTAATCGGGGAGCCCACCTACGAGCAGTACTTC	CASSLIGEPTYEQYF
.	.	TRBV5-6	TRBJ2-5	TGTGCCAGCAGCTTGGGTGGGCAGGGGTCGGCAAAGACCCAGTACTTC	CASSLGGQGSAKTQYF
TRBD1	.	TRBV30	TRBJ1-2	TGTGCCTGGAGGACAGGGATTTGGTATGGCTACACCTTC	CAWRTGIWYGYTF
TRBD1	once	TRBV7-9	TRBJ1-1	TGTGCCAGCAGCTTACAGGGGGGCAACACTGAAGCTTTCTTT	CASSLQGGNTEAFF
.	.	TRBV21-1	TRBJ2-1	TGTGCCAGCAGCACCTCCCAGCCGAGCCCTATTCTGGATGAGCAGTTCTTC	CASSTSQPSPILDEQFF
TRBD1	.	TRBV7-9	TRBJ2-4	TGTGCCAGCAGCCCCCAGGGGGATGAAACCAAAAACATTCAGTACTTC	CASSPQGDETKNIQYF
.	.	TRBV2	TRBJ2-7	TGTGCCAGCAGTGGCCAGGGGATTAACGAGCAGTACTTC	CASSGQGINEQYF
TRBD1	.	TRBV11-3	TRBJ2-7	TGTGCCAGCAGCTCACGGACAGGGTACGAGCAGTACTTC	CASSSRTGYEQYF
.	.	TRBV5-1	TRBJ1-3	TGCGCCAGCAGCTTACAGGGTCCTGGAAACACCATATATTTT	CASSLQGPGNTIYF
TRBD1	.	TRBV2	TRBJ2-6	TGTGCCAGCAGCAGGACAGGGGGAAATTCTGGGGCCAACGTCCTGACTTTC	CASSRTGGNSGANVLTF
TRBD2	.	TRBV5-1	TRBJ2-3	TGCGCCAGCAGCCCGGGACTAGCGGGGGTGGATACGCAGTATTTT	CASSPGLAGVDTQYF
TRBD1	few	TRBV6-1	TRBJ1-5	TGTGCCACCAAGCAGGGGGCTACTAGCAATCAGCCCCAGCATTTT	CATKQGATSNQPQHF
TRBD1	.	TRBV9	TRBJ1-2	TGTGCCAGCAGCCTGACAGGGATTAACTATGGCTACACCTTC	CASSLTGINYGYTF
.	.	TRBV28	TRBJ1-2	TGTGCCAGCAGTTTGGGGGGACACTATGGCTACACCTTC	CASSLGGHYGYTF
TRBD1	.	TRBV19	TRBJ1-5	TGTGCCAGTAGGCTCGTACAGGGGCCTGGTCAGCCCCAGCATTTT	CASRLVQGPGQPQHF
.	.	TRBV19	TRBJ2-2	TGTGCCACCACGATAAGACTAGTCCCCGGGGAGCTGTTTTTT	CATTIRLVPGELFF
.	.	TRBV12-2	TRBJ2-7	TGTGCAAGTCGCATACGACGGGACTCCACCTACGAGCAGTACTTC	CASRIRRDSTYEQYF
TRBD2	.	TRBV2	TRBJ2-1	TGTGCCAGCAGTGACCTGACTAGCGGGAGTTTTGAGCAGTTCTTC	CASSDLTSGSFEQFF
.	.	TRBV6-5	TRBJ2-2	TGTGCCAGCAGCCTACAAGCCGGGGAGCTGTTTTTT	CASSLQAGELFF
.	few	TRBV28	TRBJ2-1	TGTGCCAGCAGTTTAGCCGGGAGTGTCAATGAGCAGTTCTTC	CASSLAGSVNEQFF
.	.	TRBV7-6	TRBJ1-1	TGTGCCAGCAGCTTAGTGCTATCAGGGAACACTGAAGCTTTCTTT	CASSLVLSGNTEAFF
TRBD1	.	TRBV6-6	TRBJ1-2	TGTGCCAGCAGCGACCGACAGGGGGGTAACTATGGCTACACCTTC	CASSDRQGGNYGYTF
TRBD1	.	TRBV5-1	TRBJ1-4	TGCGCCAGCAGCTTGGAAGGGGGCGCCGGTGAAAAACTGTTTTTT	CASSLEGGAGEKLFF
.	.	TRBV9	TRBJ1-6	TGTGCCAGCAGCGTAGAGGGGGTTCCCGATTCACCCCTCCACTTT	CASSVEGVPDSPLHF
.	.	TRBV16	TRBJ1-5	TGTGCCAGCAGTCCTACTACAGGGAATCAGCCCCAGCATTTT	CASSPTTGNQPQHF
TRBD1	few	TRBV6-1	TRBJ2-7	TGTGCCAGCAGTAGAGACAGGGCGGGCTACGAGCAGTACTTC	CASSRDRAGYEQYF
.	few	TRBV10-1	TRBJ2-3	TGCGCCAGCAGTCTACAGGGAGATACGCAGTATTTT	CASSLQGDTQYF
.	.	TRBV28	TRBJ2-2	TGTGCCAGCAGGATGGCCGGGGGCGCCGCCGGGGAGCTGTTTTTT	CASRMAGGAAGELFF
.	few	TRBV7-6	TRBJ2-2	TGTGCCAGCAGCTTAGTCGCGGGGCGAGAGGACACCGGGGAGCTGTTTTTT	CASSLVAGREDTGELFF
TRBD2	.	TRBV28	TRBJ2-3	TGTGCGTATTCTAGCGGGGCCTCCGGTACGCAGTATTTT	CAYSSGASGTQYF
TRBD1	few	TRBV28	TRBJ1-2	TGTGCCAGCAGTGCCCCCGGGACAGGGAGTTATGGCTACACCTTC	CASSAPGTGSYGYTF
TRBD1	.	TRBV6-1	TRBJ1-6	TGTGCCAGCAGTGACCTGACAGGGATCCCCTATAATTCACCCCTCCACTTT	CASSDLTGIPYNSPLHF
TRBD1	.	TRBV18	TRBJ2-1	TGTGCCAGCTCACCTACGGGACAGGGGAATGAGCAGTTCTTC	CASSPTGQGNEQFF
.	.	TRBV28	TRBJ2-3	TGTGCCAGCAGATCTCATGGGGGGAGCACAGATACGCAGTATTTT	CASRSHGGSTDTQYF
TRBD2	few	TRBV2	TRBJ2-2	TGTGCCAGCAGTGAGAAGGCTAGCGGGAGCTATTACAATGCGAACACCGGGGAGCTGTTTTTT	CASSEKASGSYYNANTGELFF
TRBD2	.	TRBV7-3	TRBJ2-1	TGTGCCAGCAGCCCCGATAGGCCTAGCGGGGGGCCGGACAATGAGCAGTTCTTC	CASSPDRPSGGPDNEQFF
TRBD1	many	TRBV28	TRBJ1-6	TGTGCCAGCACCGGGACAGGGATATTAAGCTCCTATAATTCACCCCTCCACTTT	CASTGTGILSSYNSPLHF
.	.	TRBV18	TRBJ1-6	TGTGCCAGCTCACCACAGGGGAGCTATAATTCACCCCTCCACTTT	CASSPQGSYNSPLHF
TRBD1	once	TRBV2	TRBJ2-3	TGTGCCAGCAGGGTAGGACAGGGGAGAGGGCGCACAGATACGCAGTATTTT	CASRVGQGRGRTDTQYF
.	.	TRBV6-4	TRBJ2-3	TGTGCCAGCAGTGACTCGAGAACCGGCACAGATACGCAGTATTTT	CASSDSRTGTDTQYF
TRBD2	once	TRBV7-2	TRBJ2-7	TGTGCCAGCAGCCAAGAAGGTAGCGGGGGGTACGAGCAGTACTTC	CASSQEGSGGYEQYF
.	.	TRBV5-1	TRBJ1-1	TGCGCCAGCAGCTTCAATCTCGGGGTAACAAGGATAGACACTGAAGCTTTCTTT	CASSFNLGVTRIDTEAFF
.	.	TRBV29-1	TRBJ1-2	TGCAGCGTGACGGCCGGGACGGACTTCTATGGCTACACCTTC	CSVTAGTDFYGYTF
.	.	TRBV19	TRBJ1-1	TGTGCCAGTACGGGGTACACTGAAGCTTTCTTT	CASTGYTEAFF
.	few	TRBV19	TRBJ1-6	TGTGCCAGTAGTATCCTCTGGCCTAATTCACCCCTCCACTTT	CASSILWPNSPLHF
TRBD2	.	TRBV19	TRBJ2-3	TGTGCCAGTAGTATAACGCTAGCGGGGGTGGAAGATACGCAGTATTTT	CASSITLAGVEDTQYF
TRBD1	.	TRBV19	TRBJ1-5	TGTGCCAGTAGGGGGCAGGGGGACCAGCCCCAGCATTTT	CASRGQGDQPQHF
TRBD2	few	TRBV2	TRBJ2-5	TGTGCCAGCAGTGAAGGGACTAGCGGGGTTCGAGAGACCCAGTACTTC	CASSEGTSGVRETQYF
TRBD1	.	TRBV18	TRBJ1-5	TGTGCCAGCTCTCAGGGGGTGAGAAGCAATCAGCCCCAGCATTTT	CASSQGVRSNQPQHF
.	.	TRBV4-3	TRBJ2-1	TGCGCCAGCAGCCAAGGAGCCGCAGGTAGCGGACACTACAATGAGCAGTTCTTC	CASSQGAAGSGHYNEQFF
.	.	TRBV18	TRBJ1-1	TGTGCCAGCCAATTAAACAGCATGAACACTGAAGCTTTCTTT	CASQLNSMNTEAFF
.	few	TRBV2	TRBJ1-5	TGTGCCAGCAGTGTCGGGGGAATAGGACAGCCCCAGCATTTT	CASSVGGIGQPQHF
.	few	TRBV9	TRBJ1-1	TGTGCCAGCAGCGCATTGGCCGACTGGAACACTGAAGCTTTCTTT	CASSALADWNTEAFF
.	.	TRBV28	TRBJ1-1	TGTGCCAGCAGTCCTCGGGGCCAATTGGCGAACACTGAAGCTTTCTTT	CASSPRGQLANTEAFF